The clone carrying this TCR beta chain was observed at least ten times. Its antigen is not known. This specimen comes from a study of blood T cells in healthy people across ages. Broader study findings: Researchers deemed the diversity estimates from one million T cells underestimates. Since the PBMCs were unsorted, naive and antigen-experienced cells could not be conclusively compared.

With a J-beta primer mix and a sample-barcoded 5' primer, a second PCR ran about 6 to 11 cycles. The yield of each sample was at least 3 million CDR3-containing paired-end reads. TCRdb reanalysed the 5' RACE reads using MiXCR and keeps one entry per CDR3 protein. The table has roughly 1,700,000 distinct CDR3 sequences, 28% seen once. This receptor was obtained from a woman between 25 and 40 years old in good health. Sequencing was performed on blood.

The CDR3 sequence is CSVAGSDGYTF. The DNA of the CDR3 is TGCAGCGTTGCGGGGTCCGATGGCTACACCTTC. The chain is built from TRBV29-1 and TRBJ1-2, with D hard to call. The CDR3 runs to 11 residues. V was cut by 4 bases and J by 6 bases, with 9 bases left in between. Germline V gene data show CDR1 as SQVTM and CDR2 as ANQGSEA.